This passage covers 2 T cell receptor beta chains from one sample sequenced in a study of CD8+CD57+ T cells in acquired aplastic anemia. For CDR3 and TCR beta VDJ profiling, genomic DNA was the template used. TCRdb reprocessed the reads with MiXCR, giving one entry per CDR3 protein. The sample carries around 170,000 distinct CDR3 sequences, just over 45% recorded once. Material for sequencing was sorted CD4+, CD8+, or CD8+CD57+ T cells (not recorded which) from PBMCs. These receptor sequences come from a human donor in good health.

In this sample, this clonotype turned up a few times. The chain links TRBV6-5 to TRBJ1-1; D remains unclear. CDR3 length: 16 amino acids. From germline, CDR1 is MNHEY and CDR2 SVGAGI. The V end was cut by 7 bases, the J end by 2 bases, with 20 bases between. The CDR3: CASKRAPKASNTEAFF. As DNA, the CDR3 is TGTGCCAGCAAAAGGGCACCAAAGGCGTCAAACACTGAAGCTTTCTTT.

The V gene is TRBV10-3, the J gene TRBJ2-7; 11 nucleotides agree with TRBD1. J gave up 5 bases and V 6 bases, and 3 bases lay outside the gene matches. Germline lookup yields CDR1 ENHRY and CDR2 SYGVKD. This CDR3 contains 13 residues. The CDR3 region is CAIRGQGEDEQYF. Written as DNA, the CDR3 is TGTGCCATCAGGGGACAGGGGGAGGACGAGCAGTACTTC.